The 14 T cell receptor beta chains below all came from one sample that was sequenced in a study of shared clonotypes between healthy human individuals. The table came from immunoSEQ multiplex PCR; TCRdb's copy has only in-frame clones and leaves some out. The data contain roughly 2,500,000 clones, 93% of them singletons. Sequenced material: naive CD4+ T cells from PBMCs. Subset described: CD45RA+ positively selected. These receptors were taken from a man between 18 and 29 years old in good health. Some clones in this sample may be carry-over from other donors' samples.

The gene calls are TRBV7-2 and TRBJ2-7; D possibly matches TRBD1 or TRBD2 (5 bases each). The CDR3 runs 16 residues. Germline V gene lookup returns CDR1 SGHTA and CDR2 FQGNSA. The ends were cut back, 4 bases at V and 3 bases at J, with 19 bases in the middle. The CDR3 loop is CASSSGPGWEYYEQYF. For the CDR3, the DNA is TGTGCCAGCAGCTCCGGACCAGGGTGGGAGTACTACGAGCAGTACTTC. Using reference TRBV7-2 and TRBJ2-7 for the parts outside the CDR3, the full variable domain is GAGVSQSPSNKVTEKGKDVELRCDPISGHTALYWYRQSLGQGLEFLIYFQGNSAPDKSGLPSDRFSAERTGGSVSTLTIQRTQQEDSAVYLCASSSGPGWEYYEQYFGPGTRLTVT.

Comments on this clone: The same CDR3 also results from other DNA sequences found in this sample. V usage is TRBV28 and J usage is TRBJ2-5; D is unresolved. The CDR3 runs 11 residues. Germline assignment: CDR1 MDHEN and CDR2 SYDVKM. V lost 6 bases and J 5 bases, leaving 7 bases between the germline ends. The CDR3: CASSFGETQYF. The CDR3 nucleotides read TGTGCCAGCAGCTTCGGTGAGACCCAGTACTTC. The variable domain in full, completed from reference TRBV28 and TRBJ2-5, reads DVKVTQSSRYLVKRTGEKVFLECVQDMDHENMFWYRQDPGLGLRLIYFSYDVKMKEKGDIPEGYSVSREKKERFSLILESASTNQTSMYLCASSFGETQYFGPGTRLLVL.

The CDR3 coding sequence is TGTGCCAGTAGTATCTCCGGGACAGGGGCCTACGAGCAGTACTTC. This encodes CASSISGTGAYEQYF. The genes are TRBV19 and TRBJ2-7, with 10 positions matching TRBD1. The CDR3 is 15 residues long. V trimming: 3 bases; J trimming: 2 bases; junction bases outside the gene matches: 4. The germline V gene has CDR1 LNHDA and CDR2 SQIVND (reference sequence). The full variable domain, in which reference TRBV19 and TRBJ2-7 provide the parts outside the CDR3, is DGGITQSPKYLFRKEGQNVTLSCEQNLNHDAMYWYRQDPGQGLRLIYYSQIVNDFQKGDIAEGYSVSREKKESFPLTVTSAQKNPTAFYLCASSISGTGAYEQYFGPGTRLTVT.

Comment on this clone: Other DNA variants within this sample encode the same CDR3. This chain joins TRBV28 and TRBJ1-2, with D hard to call. The length of the CDR3 is 11 residues. Trimming removed 2 bases from V and 7 bases from J, with 5 bases in between. Germline-derived CDR1 and CDR2 are MDHEN and SYDVKM. The CDR3 loop reads CASSLRSGYTF. The CDR3 DNA is TGTGCCAGCAGTTTAAGAAGTGGCTACACCTTC.

This chain links TRBV4-2 with TRBJ1-4; 7 bases match TRBD1. The CDR3 spans 15 residues. Per the germline V gene, CDR1 is LGHNA and CDR2 is YNFKEQ. The junction had 9 bases not matched to a gene; V was cut back by 5 bases and J by 6 bases. CDR3 amino acids: CASSVTGRGDEKLFF. Written as DNA, the CDR3 is TGTGCCAGCAGCGTGACAGGGCGGGGGGATGAAAAACTGTTTTTT.

The chain links TRBV7-7 to TRBJ1-5, with 7 bases lining up with TRBD1. Unmatched junction bases numbered 5, after V lost 5 bases and J lost 7 bases. In germline, CDR1 is SSHAT, CDR2 FNYEAQ (reference sequence). CDR3 length equals 13 residues. CDR3 amino acids: CASSLDRDQPQHF. DNA of the CDR3: TGTGCCAGCAGCCTCGACAGGGACCAGCCCCAGCATTTT.

Only one count was recorded for this clone. The chain links TRBV7-8 to TRBJ2-3, with a possible D match to TRBD2 (5 bases). Germline values: CDR1 SGHVS, CDR2 FQNEAQ. This CDR3 has 17 amino acids. Deletions cut 1 base from V and 1 base from J, with 15 bases between. The CDR3 sequence is CASSLVSAQEGTDTQYF. CDR3 in DNA: TGTGCCAGCAGCTTAGTGTCGGCGCAGGAGGGCACAGATACGCAGTATTTT.

This chain joins TRBV6-1 and TRBJ2-5; TRBD2 is a possible D gene (5 bases). V was cut by 8 bases and J by 1 base, with 11 bases left in between. The CDR3 has 13 residues. Germline V CDR1 and CDR2: MNHNS, SASEGT. The CDR3 loop reads CASSGVSQETQYF. Here the CDR3 DNA reads TGTGCCAGCTCCGGGGTCTCCCAAGAGACCCAGTACTTC.

This sequence joins TRBV11-3 and TRBJ2-3, with D possibly being TRBD1 (5 bases). V lost 1 base, J lost 2 bases, and 10 bases lay in between. Germline CDR1 is SGHNT and CDR2 is YENEEA. This CDR3 comprises 15 residues. CDR3 DNA sequence: TGTGCCAGCAGCTTAGGGGTCAGGGACACAGATACGCAGTATTTT. Translation gives CASSLGVRDTDTQYF.

The chain joins TRBV5-1 to TRBJ2-3; D not resolved. V was trimmed by 4 bases and J by 4 bases, leaving 7 bases between them. Germline lookup yields CDR1 SGHRS and CDR2 YFSETQ. The CDR3 is 12 amino acids. Written as DNA, the CDR3 is TGCGCCAGCAGCAAGACTGCAGATACGCAGTATTTT. It encodes CASSKTADTQYF.

This chain joins TRBV11-2 and TRBJ2-3, with D unresolved. This CDR3 is built from 16 residues. Looked up from germline, CDR1 is SGHAT and CDR2 is FQNNGV. Trimming cost V 0 bases and J 1 base, with 11 bases left between them. The CDR3 nucleotides read TGTGCCAGCAGCTTAGAACTTCGCCGTCGCACAGATACGCAGTATTTT. Amino acids: CASSLELRRRTDTQYF. The full variable domain, rest sourced from reference TRBV11-2 and TRBJ2-3, is EAGVAQSPRYKIIEKRQSVAFWCNPISGHATLYWYQQILGQGPKLLIQFQNNGVVDDSQLPKDRFSAERLKGVDSTLKIQPAKLEDSAVYLCASSLELRRRTDTQYFGPGTRLTVL.

This chain joins TRBV19 and TRBJ1-2; no definite D call. Deletions cut 4 bases from V and 1 base from J, with 7 bases between. Looked up from germline, CDR1 is LNHDA and CDR2 is SQIVND (reference sequence). This CDR3 has 13 amino acids. In DNA, the CDR3 is TGTGCCAGTAGTAGAGTCCTTAACTATGGCTACACCTTC. Amino acid sequence: CASSRVLNYGYTF.

This chain uses TRBV7-9 with TRBJ2-1; 11 bases agree with TRBD2. The length of the CDR3 is 17 residues. The V segment lost 1 base and the J segment 7 bases; nucleotides outside the gene matches: 9. CDR1 is SEHNR and CDR2 is FQNEAQ in the germline V gene (reference sequence). CDR3 nucleotides: TGTGCCAGCAGCTTAGTGCCTAGCGGGAGGCGGGGGAATGAGCAGTTCTTC. Its translation is CASSLVPSGRRGNEQFF.

The chain recombines TRBV5-4 with TRBJ2-7; D is ambiguous. The CDR3 runs 14 residues. Trimming pared 4 bases from V and 0 bases from J, leaving 11 bases between. Germline-derived CDR1 and CDR2 are SGHNT and YYREEE (reference sequence). The CDR3 nucleotides are TGTGCCAGCAGCCCGGACGGTTACTCCTACGAGCAGTACTTC. Encoded protein: CASSPDGYSYEQYF.